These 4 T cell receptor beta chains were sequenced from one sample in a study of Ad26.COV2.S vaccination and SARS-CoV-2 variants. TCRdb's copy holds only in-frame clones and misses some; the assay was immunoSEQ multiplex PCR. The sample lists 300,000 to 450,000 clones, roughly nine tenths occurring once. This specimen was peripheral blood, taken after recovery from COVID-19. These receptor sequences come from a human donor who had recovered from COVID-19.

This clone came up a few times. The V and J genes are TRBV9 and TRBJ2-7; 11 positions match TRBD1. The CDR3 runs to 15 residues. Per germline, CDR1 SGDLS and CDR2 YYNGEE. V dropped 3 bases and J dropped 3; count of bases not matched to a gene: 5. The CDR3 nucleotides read TGTGCCAGCAGCGGAAGGACAGGGGGCTTCTACGAGCAGTACTTC. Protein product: CASSGRTGGFYEQYF.

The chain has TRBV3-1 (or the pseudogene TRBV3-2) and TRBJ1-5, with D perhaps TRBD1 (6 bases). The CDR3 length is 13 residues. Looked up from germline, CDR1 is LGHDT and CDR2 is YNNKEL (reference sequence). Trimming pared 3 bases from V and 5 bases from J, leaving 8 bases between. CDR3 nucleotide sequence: TGTGCCAGCAGCCAGGGGGGCGATCAGCCCCAGCATTTT. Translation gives CASSQGGDQPQHF.

The CDR3, as DNA: TGTGCCAGCAGCCAAGACTCTGGACAGGGTTACGAGCAGTACTTC. Protein product: CASSQDSGQGYEQYF. The chain employs TRBV3-1 (or the pseudogene TRBV3-2) and TRBJ2-7, with 8 bases matching TRBD1. The CDR3 sequence is 15 residues long. Trimming cost V 0 bases and J 4 bases; bases outside gene matches: 5. CDR1 and CDR2 (germline): LGHDT, YNNKEL (reference sequence).

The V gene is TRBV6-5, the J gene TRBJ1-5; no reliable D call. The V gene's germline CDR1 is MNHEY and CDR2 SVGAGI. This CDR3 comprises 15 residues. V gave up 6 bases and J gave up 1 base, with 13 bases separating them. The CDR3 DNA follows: TGTGCCAGCAGCCCCTCCCAGGCAAGCAATCAGCCCCAGCATTTT. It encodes CASSPSQASNQPQHF.